The sequence of this TCR beta chain was determined in a study of beta chain features in type 1 diabetes. General study results and limits: At VDJ recombination sites, type 1 diabetes patients had fewer insertions and more deleted nucleotides.

V was shortened by 5 bases and J by 7 bases, with 8 bases between the two germline ends. The CDR3 extends over 11 amino acids. Per germline, CDR1 SGHVS and CDR2 FNYEAQ. This clone was observed a handful of times. Its antigen remains unknown. Every bit of the isolated RNA underwent reverse transcription, so sequencing read expressed TCRB transcripts. Method: immunoSEQ multiplex PCR; TCRdb's copy keeps in-frame clones and lacks some. The data show about 16,000 clones, with 45% to 55% seen just once and over 0.4% held by the top ten. Sorting produced populations that all topped 95% purity. The V call is TRBV7-6, the J call TRBJ2-5, with D hard to call. The sample comprised stem cell memory CD4+ T cells from blood. This clonotype was obtained from a woman younger than 30 in good health. CDR3 residues: CASSRGATQYF. CDR3 DNA sequence: TGTGCCAGCAGCCGAGGTGCGACCCAGTACTTC.